This entry features one TCR beta chain sequence. The sample is drawn from a study of neurological immune-mediated disorders. Germline CDR1 reads KGHSH; CDR2 reads LQKENI. This CDR3 is built from 17 residues. V shed 6 bases and J 2 bases; nucleotides not matched to a gene: 11. Each CDR3 protein is one row after TCRdb ran MiXCR on the 5' RACE reads. The table includes 25,000 to 30,000 distinct CDR3 sequences, around 6.3% detected once. The chain couples TRBV18 to TRBJ2-1; 9 nucleotides line up with TRBD2. This TCR derives from a woman in her forties or fifties in good health. The specimen was PBMCs. This CDR3 reads CASSPGTSSGPYNEQFF. The DNA of the CDR3 is TGTGCCAGCTCCCCCGGGACTAGCTCGGGTCCCTACAATGAGCAGTTCTTC.